This T cell receptor beta chain emerged from a study of shared clonotypes between healthy human individuals. At the level of the study: Donor ages ranged 18 to 49 years: a couple of women, a few men.

Between the trimmed V and J ends, which lost 1 base and 6 bases, there was a span of 10 bases. CDR3 length equals 14 residues. Germline V gene lookup returns CDR1 MDHEN and CDR2 SYDVKM. The repertoire was sequenced with immunoSEQ multiplex PCR; TCRdb's copy has only in-frame clones and lacks some. Among about 800,000 clones listed, approximately 97% were seen once. As defined, naive CD8 cells were CD45RO-negative and positively selected for CCR7, with terminally differentiated effector memory CD45RA+ cells excluded. The gene calls are TRBV28 and TRBJ1-5; D ambiguous. This TCR was sampled from a man aged 25-40 years in good health. Material for sequencing was naive CD8+ T cells sorted from blood. The CDR3 DNA sequence: TGTGCCAGCAGTTTATTGGCAGCACTTCAGCCCCAGCATTTT. This gives the protein CASSLLAALQPQHF.